This is a list of T cell receptor beta chains from one sample in a study of T cell repertoires in cytomegalovirus infection. MiXCR was run by TCRdb on the reads, yielding one entry per CDR3 protein. The sample yields about 490,000 distinct CDR3 sequences, more than 20% seen once. The sequencing sample was made of PBMCs. The receptor source for this set is a human donor in good health (CMV status not recorded). Some clones in this sample may be carry-over from other donors' samples. The CDR3 runs from the conserved cysteine through the conserved F or W. A D gene is named only where the DNA matches it firmly. Size is stated for part of the rows, as once, few or many counts, or as a class when the clone is expanded.

v_call,d_call,j_call,clone_size,cdr3_nt,cdr3_aa
TRBV4-3,TRBD2,TRBJ2-1,NA,TGCGCCAGCAGCCAAGATTGGGGACTAGCGGGATTTGAGCAGTTCTTC,CASSQDWGLAGFEQFF
TRBV19,NA,TRBJ2-1,NA,TGTGCCAGTAGTATAGCAGGCAGGAATTACAATGAGCAGTTCTTC,CASSIAGRNYNEQFF
TRBV7-2,NA,TRBJ1-3,many,TGTGCCAGCAGCTTATTGCTTGGAAACACCATATATTTT,CASSLLLGNTIYF
TRBV6-5,TRBD1,TRBJ1-6,NA,TGTGCCAGCAGTTACACCGGGACAGGGAATTCACCCCTCCACTTT,CASSYTGTGNSPLHF
TRBV4-1,NA,TRBJ2-1,many,TGCGCCAGCAGCCAAGCTAGTAGGTTTGACAATGAGCAGTTCTTC,CASSQASRFDNEQFF
TRBV4-1,TRBD2,TRBJ2-5,few,TGCGCCAGCAGCCTCAGATACCCTAGCGGGAGGGTTGGTGAGACCCAGTACTTC,CASSLRYPSGRVGETQYF
TRBV15,NA,TRBJ1-3,few,TGTGCCACCAGCCCCCGCACGGGGGGAAACACCATATATTTT,CATSPRTGGNTIYF
TRBV11-3,NA,TRBJ1-3,NA,TGTGCCAGCAGCTTTGGGACCCACTCTGGAAACACCATATATTTT,CASSFGTHSGNTIYF
TRBV6-5,TRBD2,TRBJ2-3,NA,TGTGCCAGCAGTTACCGAATCCTGGGGGGGAGAGATACGCAGTATTTT,CASSYRILGGRDTQYF
TRBV7-8,TRBD1,TRBJ1-3,many,TGTGCCAGCAGCTTAGTAGGGGACAGGTGGAGAAACACCATATATTTT,CASSLVGDRWRNTIYF
TRBV10-2,TRBD1,TRBJ1-1,NA,TGCGCCAGCAGTGCTGGGCTCCAGGGGGCCGCGAGGACTGAAGCTTTATTT,CASSAGLQGAARTEALF
TRBV25-1,NA,TRBJ1-2,NA,TGTGCCAGCAGGGGGGGCGCGGACTTCGGGGACGGCGTGATCGGCTACACCTTC,CASRGGADFGDGVIGYTF
TRBV11-3,NA,TRBJ2-5,NA,TGTGCCAGCAGCCCAACAGCATTACAAGAGACCCAGTACTTC,CASSPTALQETQYF
TRBV7-2,NA,TRBJ2-5,many,TGTGCCAGCAGCTTTGGAGGGGCCGAAGAGACCCAGTACTTC,CASSFGGAEETQYF
TRBV18,NA,TRBJ1-1,many,TGTGCCAGCAGCCCCCGGGGGCTGAACACTGAAGCTTTCTTT,CASSPRGLNTEAFF
TRBV7-2,TRBD2,TRBJ2-1,many,TGTGCCAGCAGCTTAGCTGCGGGAGGACGCCTAGGTGAGCAGTTCTTC,CASSLAAGGRLGEQFF
TRBV28,TRBD1,TRBJ2-1,many,TGTGCCAGCGGCCCGTCCTGGACAGGTGACAATGAGCAGTTCTTC,CASGPSWTGDNEQFF
TRBV2,TRBD1,TRBJ1-1,few,TGTGCCAGCGTGGGACAGCTGAACACTGAAGCTTTCTTT,CASVGQLNTEAFF
TRBV7-2,NA,TRBJ2-1,many,TGTGCCAGCAGCGTGCCGGGACTCCCACTCAATGAGCAGTTCTTC,CASSVPGLPLNEQFF
TRBV14,TRBD2,TRBJ2-1,NA,TGTGCCAGCAGCCAACGTTCGTCGACTAGCGGGATAGAGCAGTTCTTC,CASSQRSSTSGIEQFF
TRBV12-3/TRBV12-4,NA,TRBJ2-1,NA,TGTGCCAGCAGCCCCCGGACTCTTAATGAGCAGTTCTTC,CASSPRTLNEQFF
TRBV20-1,NA,TRBJ2-2,NA,TGCAGTGCTAGAGAATGGGGCCTCGGGGGGGAGCTGTTTTTT,CSAREWGLGGELFF
TRBV7-2,TRBD1,TRBJ1-1,many,TGTGCCAGCAGCCCAACAGGGGTGGGAGGCACTGAAGCTTTCTTT,CASSPTGVGGTEAFF
TRBV7-2,TRBD2,TRBJ2-5,NA,TGTGCCAGCAGTTTCCAAGCGGGGCAAGAGACCCAGTACTTC,CASSFQAGQETQYF
TRBV6-1,NA,TRBJ2-5,few,TGTGCCAGCGGGACCCGGACTAAGATTCAAGAGACCCAGTACTTC,CASGTRTKIQETQYF
TRBV19,NA,TRBJ2-2,few,TGTGCCAGTAGTCCCCGGGACCTCACCGGGGAGCTGTTTTTT,CASSPRDLTGELFF